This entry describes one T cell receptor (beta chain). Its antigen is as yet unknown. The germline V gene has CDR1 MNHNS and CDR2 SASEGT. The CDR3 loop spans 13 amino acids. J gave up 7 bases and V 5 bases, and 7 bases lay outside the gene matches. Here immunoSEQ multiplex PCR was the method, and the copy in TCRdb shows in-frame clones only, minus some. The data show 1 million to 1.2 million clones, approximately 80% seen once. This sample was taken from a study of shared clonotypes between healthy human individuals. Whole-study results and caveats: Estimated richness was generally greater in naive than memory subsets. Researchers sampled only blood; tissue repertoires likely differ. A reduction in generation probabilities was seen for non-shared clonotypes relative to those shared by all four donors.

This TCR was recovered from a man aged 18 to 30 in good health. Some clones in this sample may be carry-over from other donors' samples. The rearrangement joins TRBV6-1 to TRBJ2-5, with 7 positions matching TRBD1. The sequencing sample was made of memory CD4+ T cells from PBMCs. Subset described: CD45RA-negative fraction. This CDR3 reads CASSTTGQGTQYF. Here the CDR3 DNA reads TGTGCCAGCAGTACGACAGGGCAGGGGACCCAGTACTTC.